The rows below give T cell receptor beta chains drawn from one sample of a study of shared clonotypes between healthy human individuals. TCRdb's copy holds only in-frame clones and misses some; the assay was immunoSEQ multiplex PCR. The sample records 800,000 to 1,200,000 clones, approximately 80% being singletons. The sequencing input was memory CD4+ T cells from PBMCs. The receptors were sampled from a young man in good health. Some clones in this sample may be carry-over from other donors' samples. Both conserved end residues are part of each CDR3. The D gene is left open where the match is weak. A row's size may be missing; if present it is once, few, many or a size class.

clone_size j_call v_call d_call cdr3_aa cdr3_nt
- TRBJ1-2 TRBV4-1 - CASSQGNRPNYGYTF TGCGCCAGCAGCCAAGGCAACAGACCTAACTATGGCTACACCTTC
- TRBJ2-5 TRBV7-9 - CASSQRPREETQYF TGTGCCAGCAGCCAACGCCCACGAGAAGAGACCCAGTACTTC
- TRBJ1-2 TRBV6-1 TRBD1 CASSPNRDSLYGYTF TGTGCCAGCAGCCCCAACCGGGACAGTCTCTATGGCTACACCTTC
- TRBJ1-4 TRBV5-4 - CASSSRQDEGEKLFF TGTGCCAGCAGCTCACGACAGGATGAAGGTGAAAAACTGTTTTTT
once TRBJ2-7 TRBV4-2 TRBD1 CASSQDRGNEQYF TGTGCCAGCAGCCAGGACAGGGGTAACGAGCAGTACTTC
- TRBJ1-1 TRBV7-9 - CASSSRSGRGPEMNTEAFF TGTGCCAGCAGCTCCAGGTCGGGCAGGGGTCCCGAAATGAACACTGAAGCTTTCTTT
- TRBJ1-1 TRBV2 - CASSDSGRNTEAFF TGTGCCAGCAGTGACTCGGGGAGGAACACTGAAGCTTTCTTT
- TRBJ1-5 TRBV6-1 - CASSEHTRRPQHF TGTGCCAGCAGTGAACACACCAGAAGGCCCCAGCATTTT
- TRBJ2-1 TRBV16 - CASSQRSGLNEQFF TGTGCCAGCAGCCAACGATCAGGGTTGAATGAGCAGTTCTTC
- TRBJ1-5 TRBV28 - CASSVNSNQPQHF TGTGCCAGCAGCGTGAATAGCAATCAGCCCCAGCATTTT
- TRBJ2-3 TRBV5-1 - CASSSGGLGTTDTQYF TGCGCCAGCAGCTCCGGCGGACTGGGCACCACAGATACGCAGTATTTT
- TRBJ1-3 TRBV6-1 TRBD1 CASSDLGQGRNTIYF TGTGCCAGCAGTGACTTGGGACAGGGTAGGAACACCATATATTTT
- TRBJ2-5 TRBV6-1 - CASSEARFQGETQYF TGTGCCAGCAGTGAAGCGCGGTTTCAGGGGGAGACCCAGTACTTC
- TRBJ2-7 TRBV9 TRBD2 CASSATGLAVEQYF TGTGCCAGCAGCGCCACGGGACTAGCTGTCGAGCAGTACTTC
- TRBJ2-2 TRBV14 - CASSSLGGRNTGELFF TGTGCCAGCAGCTCCTTGGGGGGGCGGAACACCGGGGAGCTGTTTTTT
few TRBJ2-2 TRBV4-2 TRBD2 CASSQDSGSGSTGELFF TGTGCCAGCAGCCAAGATTCAGGTAGCGGGAGCACCGGGGAGCTGTTTTTT
once TRBJ2-3 TRBV6-5 - CASRNEQGTTQYF TGTGCCAGCAGGAACGAACAGGGTACTACGCAGTATTTT
- TRBJ2-5 TRBV20-1 TRBD2 CSQAGSQTQYF TGCAGTCAAGCGGGATCGCAGACCCAGTACTTC
- TRBJ2-7 TRBV4-2 TRBD2 CASSPRGLAGAPYSYEQYF TGTGCCAGCAGCCCCCGGGGACTAGCGGGAGCTCCGTACTCCTACGAGCAGTACTTC
- TRBJ2-5 TRBV5-4 - CASSPGLGGETQYF TGTGCCAGCAGCCCCGGTCTGGGGGGAGAGACCCAGTACTTC
once TRBJ1-2 TRBV30 - CAWPDSNYGYTF TGTGCCTGGCCGGACAGTAACTATGGCTACACCTTC
once TRBJ2-1 TRBV5-4 - CASSVSGHYNEQFF TGTGCCAGCAGCGTGTCGGGACACTACAATGAGCAGTTCTTC
many TRBJ1-5 TRBV27 - CAGNQPQHF TGTGCCGGCAATCAGCCCCAGCATTTT
- TRBJ2-3 TRBV5-1 - CASSFGRSTDTQYF TGCGCCAGCAGCTTTGGGCGGTCCACAGATACGCAGTATTTT
- TRBJ1-5 TRBV25-1 - CASGTSNQPQHF TGTGCCAGCGGGACGAGCAATCAGCCCCAGCATTTT
once TRBJ1-2 TRBV5-6 - CASSWRFQGTYGYTF TGTGCCAGCAGTTGGCGATTTCAGGGTACCTATGGCTACACCTTC
- TRBJ1-2 TRBV28 - CASSLEGANYGYTF TGTGCCAGCAGTCTTGAGGGAGCTAACTATGGCTACACCTTC
- TRBJ2-2 TRBV27 - CASRRQDRDTGELFF TGTGCCAGCCGTAGACAGGATCGAGACACCGGGGAGCTGTTTTTT
- TRBJ1-3 TRBV6-1 - CAGSDFSGNTIYF TGTGCCGGATCAGATTTCTCTGGAAACACCATATATTTT
- TRBJ1-1 TRBV6-5 - CASSRLVTGNTEAFF TGTGCCAGCAGCCGTCTTGTTACGGGGAACACTGAAGCTTTCTTT
- TRBJ1-2 TRBV30 - CAWSVQRFGGYTF TGTGCCTGGAGTGTTCAAAGGTTTGGCGGCTACACCTTC
- TRBJ1-2 TRBV9 TRBD1 CASSLRPGQGDGYTF TGTGCCAGCAGCCTCCGACCGGGACAGGGTGACGGCTACACCTTC
- TRBJ2-7 TRBV5-1 - CASSLPGNEQYF TGCGCCAGCAGTCTGCCGGGCAACGAGCAGTACTTC
few TRBJ2-7 TRBV18 - CASSPGTRYEQYF TGTGCCAGCTCGCCGGGGACGCGCTACGAGCAGTACTTC
- TRBJ2-1 TRBV27 - CASKGIRGPYNEQFF TGTGCCAGCAAAGGAATCAGGGGCCCCTACAATGAGCAGTTCTTC
- TRBJ2-7 TRBV10-3 TRBD2 CAIMGLAGYEQYF TGTGCCATCATGGGCCTAGCGGGGTACGAGCAGTACTTC
- TRBJ2-7 TRBV4-1 - CASSQSGTTYEQYF TGCGCCAGCAGCCAATCCGGGACCACCTACGAGCAGTACTTC
once TRBJ2-7 TRBV19 - CASSIAGASYYEQYF TGTGCCAGTAGTATAGCGGGAGCGTCGTACTACGAGCAGTACTTC
- TRBJ2-6 TRBV11-1 - CASSFTGANVLTF TGTGCCAGCAGCTTCACGGGGGCCAACGTCCTGACTTTC
- TRBJ1-5 TRBV27 - CASSPVDGSYSNQPQHF TGTGCCAGCAGTCCCGTGGACGGTTCCTATAGCAATCAGCCCCAGCATTTT
- TRBJ2-5 TRBV4-2 TRBD2 CASSQVASGNGETQYF TGTGCCAGCAGCCAAGTGGCTAGCGGGAACGGTGAGACCCAGTACTTC
- TRBJ2-7 TRBV5-1 TRBD2 CASSLGLAGSPSYEQYF TGCGCCAGCAGCTTGGGACTAGCGGGAAGCCCTTCCTACGAGCAGTACTTC
- TRBJ2-5 TRBV18 - CASSRLLRGETQYF TGTGCCAGCTCACGACTGTTGCGAGGGGAGACCCAGTACTTC
- TRBJ2-3 TRBV5-1 TRBD2 CASSSGSGASTDTQYF TGCGCCAGCAGCTCGGGTAGCGGGGCTAGCACAGATACGCAGTATTTT
few TRBJ2-2 TRBV4-2 TRBD2 CASSHASGRASNTGELFF TGTGCCAGCAGCCATGCTAGCGGGAGGGCCTCGAACACCGGGGAGCTGTTTTTT
- TRBJ2-2 TRBV5-4 TRBD2 CASSPALAGTYTGELFF TGTGCCAGCAGCCCCGCACTAGCGGGGACCTACACCGGGGAGCTGTTTTTT
- TRBJ1-2 TRBV7-9 - CASSGDQVYGYTF TGTGCCAGCTCGGGGGATCAGGTGTATGGCTACACCTTC
few TRBJ2-4 TRBV4-3 - CASSQDWLALTHRAKNIQYF TGCGCCAGCAGCCAAGACTGGCTAGCCCTAACCCACCGGGCCAAAAACATTCAGTACTTC
once TRBJ2-5 TRBV5-1 - CASSLVGGEETQYF TGCGCCAGCAGCTTAGTCGGGGGCGAGGAGACCCAGTACTTC